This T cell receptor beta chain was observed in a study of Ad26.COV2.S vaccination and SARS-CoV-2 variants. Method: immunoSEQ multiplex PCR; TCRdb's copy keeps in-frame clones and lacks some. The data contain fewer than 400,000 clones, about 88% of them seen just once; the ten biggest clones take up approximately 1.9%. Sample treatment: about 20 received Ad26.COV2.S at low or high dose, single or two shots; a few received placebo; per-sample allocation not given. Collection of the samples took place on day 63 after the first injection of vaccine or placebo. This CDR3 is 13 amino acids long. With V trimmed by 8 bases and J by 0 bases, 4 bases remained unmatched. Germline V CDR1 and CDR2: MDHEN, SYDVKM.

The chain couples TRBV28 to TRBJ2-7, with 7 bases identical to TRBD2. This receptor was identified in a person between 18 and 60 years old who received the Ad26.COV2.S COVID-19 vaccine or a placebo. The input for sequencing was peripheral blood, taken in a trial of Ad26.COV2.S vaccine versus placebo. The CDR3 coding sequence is TGTGCCAGCTCAGGCGGGAGCTCCTACGAGCAGTACTTC. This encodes CASSGGSSYEQYF.